Reported below is one T cell receptor beta chain. This receptor's antigen is unknown. Base qualities are not at hand, and no much larger clone is one base apart. Libraries were built with the immunoSEQ multiplex PCR assay. In the paper's pipeline: To diagnose cytomegalovirus status from the catalog of TCR beta chain sequences, a statistical classification framework was built. Here the immuneACCESS table is served through TCRdb, limited to in-frame sequences with V and J called. Missing clones are a known gap in these copies; in checked studies unresolved V genes cover under half, and the rest lacks a known reason. That table furnishes V, J and clone size, whereas the DNA furnished D and trimming. The sample profile shows roughly 240,000 clones; roughly 89% of them were found once. The ten largest clones take up about 3% of the sample. The CDR3 contains 16 residues, cysteine and phenylalanine counted. The CDR3 DNA has 48 bases and is translated from base 1. Trimming takes 0 bases from V and 4 bases from J, and the germline ends sit 10 bases apart. For CDR1 and CDR2, the germline V gene lists MGHRA and YSYEKL.

The data were taken from a study of cytomegalovirus exposure and HLA in healthy donors (dated by TCRdb to 2016 to 2017). A note on the overall study: According to a later analysis, the 110 or so validation repertoires were produced on the same platform as the roughly 720 repertoires of the first cohort. The study aimed to test whether cataloging public T cell receptors could reveal signatures of past pathogen exposure. Besides the first cohort of approximately 710 subjects, a separate validation cohort made up of roughly 130 different subjects was used. High-throughput TCR immunosequencing, statistical association of individual TCRs with disease status, and machine learning were combined to predict cytomegalovirus infection status.

Donors formed part of the validation cohort, which comprised some 120 subjects and was distinct from the first cohort of roughly 600 subjects. Results and caveats for the whole study, not just this receptor: A later analysis lacked HLA typing for the validation cohort, so it scored co-occurrence in that cohort across all 120 or so repertoires. The study listed approximately 150 TCR beta chains as associated with cytomegalovirus. The classifier was reported to diagnose cytomegalovirus status with high specificity and sensitivity in both the original cohort and the validation cohort. While some public TCRs were present in many individuals, most TCR sequences turned up only very rarely across donors. It was suggested by the authors that the approach could potentially be generalized to other disease states and immunological phenotypes. In a later analysis, TCRs clustered in the first cohort were found to also tend to co-occur in the 100 to 150 validation repertoires, with 85% to 95% of cluster scores above 0. In vitro tests confirmed that a few of the cytomegalovirus-associated TCR beta chains recognize cytomegalovirus antigens.

This TCR derives from a man between 18 and 29 years old in good health and CMV-seronegative. Sequencing was done on a sample of PBMCs. The chain employs TRBV4-1 and TRBJ1-6; no D gene is confidently identified. For the CDR3, the sequence is CASSQDSWAYNSPLHF. The DNA reads TGCGCCAGCAGCCAAGATTCGTGGGCTTATAATTCACCCCTCCACTTT.